This T cell receptor (beta chain) was sequenced during a study of OX40 agonist ivuxolimab in advanced cancers. Study outcomes and limitations: On average, CD8+ T cells showed a greater number of expanded clones than CD4+.

TCRdb keeps only in-frame clones here, not all; method: immunoSEQ multiplex PCR. The sample lists approximately 90,000 clones; roughly 89% were seen once. Comment on this clone: Its antigen is unknown.

The CDR3 is made up of 15 amino acids. CDR1 is SNHLY and CDR2 is FYNNEI in the germline V gene. The V and J ends lost 7 bases and 0 bases respectively, with 14 bases between them. The J gene is TRBJ2-3, the V gene TRBV2; a possible D gene is TRBD1 (6 bases). The sequences come from CD4+ or CD8+ T cells sorted from blood, collected in a trial of the OX40 agonist ivuxolimab. The TCR was taken from an adult with an advanced solid tumor such as melanoma, head and neck, liver or kidney cancer. Written as DNA, the CDR3 is TGTGCCAGCACCCTGGACAGCCTTAGCACAGATACGCAGTATTTT. Encoded protein: CASTLDSLSTDTQYF.